One sample yielded the 30 T cell receptor beta chains listed below, sequenced in a study of blood T cell dynamics during melanoma immunotherapy. TCRdb's copy holds only in-frame clones and misses some; the assay was immunoSEQ multiplex PCR. The data hold approximately 15,000 clones, with roughly 85% observed a single time. Time point denoted: week 3, after first cycle of checkpoint inhibitor. Sample: blood, taken from a patient treated with checkpoint blockade. The receptors originated from a human donor with melanoma.

The V call is TRBV4-3, the J call TRBJ2-3; TRBD2 matches at 12 bases. In germline, CDR1 is LGHNA, CDR2 YSLEER. The CDR3 runs to 18 residues. Trimming at V came to 3 bases and at J to 3 bases, leaving 10 bases not matched to a gene. CDR3 amino acids: CASSQTSGSLTRTDTQYF. The CDR3, as DNA: TGCGCCAGCAGCCAGACTAGCGGGAGCTTAACCCGGACAGATACGCAGTATTTT.

The chain joins TRBV6-5 to TRBJ1-1, with 10 bases fitting TRBD1. J gave up 10 bases and V 2 bases, and 13 bases lay outside the gene matches. The CDR3 runs to 16 residues. The V gene's germline CDR1 is MNHEY and CDR2 SVGAGI. Written as DNA, the CDR3 is TGTGCCAGCAGTTACGACAGGACAGGGGGATTAGTAAGAGCTTTCTTT. This encodes CASSYDRTGGLVRAFF.

J is TRBJ2-2 and V is TRBV5-1; TRBD2 matches at 11 bases. CDR3 length equals 13 residues. The J segment lost 4 bases and the V segment lost 7 bases, leaving 0 bases of the junction unmatched. The germline V gene encodes CDR1 SGHRS and CDR2 YFSETQ. CDR3 bases: TGCGCCAGCGGGACTAGCGGCACCGGGGAGCTGTTTTTT. This sequence encodes CASGTSGTGELFF.

The rearrangement joins TRBV27 to TRBJ2-7; D might be TRBD1 or TRBD2, each matching 5 bases. V was trimmed by 6 bases and J by 3 bases, leaving 15 bases between them. The CDR3 extends over 14 amino acids. The germline V gene has CDR1 MNHEY and CDR2 SMNVEV (reference sequence). CDR3: CASRTGTLNYEQYF. The CDR3 region has the DNA TGTGCCAGCAGAACCGGGACGCTGAACTACGAGCAGTACTTC.

The chain uses TRBV19 and TRBJ2-3, with unresolved D. Germline values: CDR1 LNHDA, CDR2 SQIVND (reference sequence). The CDR3 covers 11 residues. V shed 4 bases and J shed 6 bases, with 5 bases lying between them. The CDR3 loop is CASSNWDTQYF. DNA of the CDR3: TGTGCCAGTAGTAATTGGGATACGCAGTATTTT.

This chain connects TRBV9 to TRBJ2-3, with D unresolved. Between the trimmed V and J ends, which lost 0 bases and 2 bases, there was a span of 10 bases. This CDR3 contains 15 residues. Per the germline V gene, CDR1 is SGDLS and CDR2 is YYNGEE. The CDR3 sequence is CASSVESFPTDTQYF. For the CDR3, the DNA is TGTGCCAGCAGCGTAGAGTCATTCCCCACAGATACGCAGTATTTT.

The chain employs TRBV27 and TRBJ1-2, with a weak D call TRBD1 (5 bases). V lost 8 bases and J 7 bases, leaving 17 bases between the germline ends. The germline gives CDR1 MNHEY, CDR2 SMNVEV (reference sequence). The CDR3 contains 13 residues. CDR3: CASGQPGRAGYTF. The CDR3 DNA reads as TGTGCCAGCGGCCAACCGGGACGGGCTGGCTACACCTTC.

This clone was observed once. The chain couples TRBV27 to TRBJ1-2; no clear D gene. Germline V gene lookup returns CDR1 MNHEY and CDR2 SMNVEV (reference sequence). CDR3 length: 13 residues. V shed 3 bases and J shed 2 bases, with 7 bases lying between them. The CDR3 loop is CASSFDPNYGYTF. In DNA form, the CDR3 reads TGTGCCAGCAGTTTTGACCCAAACTATGGCTACACCTTC.

This clone came up a few times. The chain uses TRBV15 and TRBJ1-4, with TRBD1 matching 7 bases. With 2 bases clipped from V and 2 bases from J, the junction kept 2 bases outside the gene matches. The CDR3 is 15 amino acids. From germline, CDR1 is LNHNV and CDR2 YYDKDF (reference sequence). The CDR3 DNA reads TGTGCCACCAGCAGAAGGACAGGCACTAATGAAAAACTGTTTTTT. It yields the protein CATSRRTGTNEKLFF.

CDR3 in DNA: TGTGCCAGCAGCCGCGGGAAGGACTTTTGGGCTTTCTTT. Its protein product is CASSRGKDFWAFF. The chain links TRBV16 to TRBJ1-1; no clear D. The CDR3 contains 13 residues. V was trimmed by 4 bases and J by 11 bases, leaving 17 bases between them. Per the germline V gene, CDR1 is KGHSY and CDR2 is FQNENV.

The chain links TRBV7-2 to TRBJ2-3, with D possibly being TRBD2 (5 bases). V was clipped by 5 bases and J by 3 bases, with 18 bases between them. CDR1 is SGHTA, CDR2 FQGNSA, per germline. The CDR3 consists of 16 residues. CDR3 sequence (DNA): TGTGCCAGCAGCGATCAGCGGTTCCTGCGGACAGATACGCAGTATTTT. Encoded protein: CASSDQRFLRTDTQYF. The whole variable domain, filled in from reference TRBV7-2 and TRBJ2-3, reads GAGVSQSPSNKVTEKGKDVELRCDPISGHTALYWYRQSLGQGLEFLIYFQGNSAPDKSGLPSDRFSAERTGGSVSTLTIQRTQQEDSAVYLCASSDQRFLRTDTQYFGPGTRLTVL.

V is TRBV11-3 and J is TRBJ2-1; TRBD2 might be the D (5 bases). Trimming cost V 5 bases and J 6 bases, with 32 bases left between them. CDR3 size: 20 residues. Per the germline V gene, CDR1 is SGHNT and CDR2 is YENEEA. The DNA for the CDR3 is TGTGCCAGCAGCCTTCGACTCCCGGGGTCGGCGGGTTGGGCCCCCAATGAGCAGTTCTTC. Translating it yields CASSLRLPGSAGWAPNEQFF.

The V and J genes are TRBV29-1 and TRBJ1-1; maybe TRBD1 (6 bases). CDR1 and CDR2 (germline): SQVTM, ANQGSEA. The CDR3 length is 13 residues. Trimming shortened V by 4 bases and J by 0 bases, and 9 bases separated the two germline ends. The CDR3 bases are TGCAGCGTTGTGGCAGGGGTGAACACTGAAGCTTTCTTT. Its protein is CSVVAGVNTEAFF.

This clone has only one observation. This rearrangement joins TRBV11-3 to TRBJ2-4; maybe TRBD2 (5 bases). The germline V and J ends were trimmed by 6 bases and 0 bases, with 12 bases remaining between them. CDR3 length: 15 amino acids. CDR1 is SGHNT, CDR2 YENEEA, per germline. CDR3 sequence reads: CASSPSGAAKNIQYF. The CDR3 DNA is TGTGCCAGCAGTCCCAGCGGAGCAGCCAAAAACATTCAGTACTTC. The variable domain in full, with the rest retrieved from reference TRBV11-3 and TRBJ2-4, is EAGVVQSPRYKIIEKKQPVAFWCNPISGHNTLYWYLQNLGQGPELLIRYENEEAVDDSQLPKDRFSAERLKGVDSTLKIQPAELGDSAVYLCASSPSGAAKNIQYFGAGTRLSVL.

This clone was seen a handful of times. The chain links TRBV30 to TRBJ1-2, with D perhaps matching TRBD1 (6 bases). Trimming stripped 0 bases from V and 6 bases from J, with 11 bases between. Germline V gene sequence: CDR1 GTSNPN, CDR2 SVGIG (reference sequence). The CDR3 loop spans 13 amino acids. In nucleotides, the CDR3 is TGTGCCTGGAGTGTACGCAGGGGAAATGGCTACACCTTC. Translating it yields CAWSVRRGNGYTF.

The count of this clone is one. V and J are TRBV28 and TRBJ2-5; D is unclear. Trimming cost V 10 bases and J 3 bases, with 9 bases left between them. In germline, CDR1 is MDHEN, CDR2 SYDVKM. The CDR3 has 11 residues. CDR3 protein: CATKEEETQYF. The CDR3 nucleotides read TGTGCCACCAAAGAAGAAGAGACCCAGTACTTC.

The chain has TRBV15 and TRBJ2-3; TRBD2 matches 8 bases. The junction had 20 bases not matched to a gene; V was cut back by 7 bases and J by 5 bases. There are 18 residues in the CDR3. The germline V gene encodes CDR1 LNHNV and CDR2 YYDKDF (reference sequence). The CDR3 bases are TGTGCCACCAACGACCCCGGGGGGGCGGGAGATCCAGGAGATACGCAGTATTTT. The encoded protein is CATNDPGGAGDPGDTQYF.

This chain links TRBV7-2 with TRBJ1-1; D gene uncertain. The ends were cut back, 6 bases at V and 5 bases at J, with 13 bases in the middle. The CDR3 spans 13 residues. Germline-derived CDR1 and CDR2 are SGHTA and FQGNSA. The CDR3 loop is CASSFTDGTEAFF. CDR3 sequence (DNA): TGTGCCAGCAGTTTCACGGACGGAACTGAAGCTTTCTTT.

This rearrangement joins TRBV7-3 to TRBJ2-3; D perhaps matches TRBD1 (5 bases). This CDR3 is built from 15 residues. Trimming removed 5 bases at V and 5 bases at J, with 17 bases between. From germline, CDR1 is SGHTA and CDR2 FQGTGA. CDR3 coding DNA: TGTGCCAGCAGCATCCGACAGATAGCTAGAGATACGCAGTATTTT. Translating it yields CASSIRQIARDTQYF.

V usage is TRBV28 and J usage is TRBJ2-6; no reliable D call. V was trimmed by 6 bases and J by 4 bases, leaving 13 bases between them. The CDR3 spans 15 residues. Germline values: CDR1 MDHEN, CDR2 SYDVKM. As DNA, the CDR3 is TGTGCCAGCAGCTCAGTTAGGACCGGGGCCAACGTCCTGACTTTC. Translating it yields CASSSVRTGANVLTF.

The sample holds one count of this clone. V and J are TRBV7-3 and TRBJ2-1, with 9 bases aligning to TRBD2. Germline V lookup: CDR1 SGHTA, CDR2 FQGTGA. The CDR3 contains 14 residues. Losses at the gene ends were 5 bases for V and 9 bases for J; bases not matched to a gene: 8. The CDR3 DNA reads TGTGCCAGCAGCCCTGGGGGACTAGCCATTGAGCAGTTCTTC. It translates to CASSPGGLAIEQFF.

The rearrangement joins TRBV7-3 to TRBJ1-2; 7 bases align to TRBD1. J lost 4 bases, V lost 3 bases, and 8 bases had no gene match. Germline CDR1 and CDR2: SGHTA and FQGTGA. There are 15 residues in the CDR3. The CDR3 here is CASSLSTGAGYGYTF. The CDR3 region has the DNA TGTGCCAGCAGCTTGAGCACAGGGGCAGGCTATGGCTACACCTTC.

CDR3 loop: CAWSWWGSYEQYF. CDR3 in DNA: TGTGCCTGGAGTTGGTGGGGGTCCTACGAGCAGTACTTC. The chain joins TRBV30 to TRBJ2-7; perhaps D is TRBD1 or TRBD2 (5 bases each). Germline CDR1 reads GTSNPN; CDR2 reads SVGIG (reference sequence). The length of the CDR3 is 13 residues. The germline V and J ends were trimmed by 2 bases and 1 base, with 9 bases remaining between them.

The chain uses TRBV5-1 and TRBJ1-4, with TRBD1 matching 7 bases. The trim removed 0 bases at V and 5 bases at J, leaving 1 base unmatched. This CDR3 is built from 14 residues. Looked up from germline, CDR1 is SGHRS and CDR2 is YFSETQ. CDR3 DNA: TGCGCCAGCAGCTTGGGGGACAGAAATGAAAAACTGTTTTTT. As protein: CASSLGDRNEKLFF.

As regards this clone: It is unclear where the CDR3 begins or ends on the DNA, so no DNA is shown, and the CDR3 is as TCRdb lists it. The V gene is TRBV11-2, the J gene TRBJ2-1; the table's D call TRBD2 went unverified against the DNA. From germline, CDR1 is SGHAT and CDR2 FQNNGV. 13 amino acids form the CDR3, both terminal residues included. CDR3 loop: CASSGVGSGTPFF.

The J gene is TRBJ2-7, the V gene TRBV19, with a possible D match to TRBD2 (7 bases). Germline CDR1 LNHDA, CDR2 SQIVND (reference sequence). The CDR3 spans 16 residues. V was cut by 5 bases and J by 4 bases, with 21 bases left in between. The chain's CDR3 is CASSEAVGGRLYEQYF. CDR3 coding DNA: TGTGCCAGTAGTGAGGCCGTGGGGGGGCGGCTTTACGAGCAGTACTTC. Based on the CDR3 plus reference TRBV19 and TRBJ2-7, the full variable domain is DGGITQSPKYLFRKEGQNVTLSCEQNLNHDAMYWYRQDPGQGLRLIYYSQIVNDFQKGDIAEGYSVSREKKESFPLTVTSAQKNPTAFYLCASSEAVGGRLYEQYFGPGTRLTVT.

The chain combines TRBV29-1 with TRBJ2-1; 9 bases are a match to TRBD2. The V gene end was trimmed by 1 base and the J gene end by 8 bases; junction bases not matched to a gene: 12. Looked up from germline, CDR1 is SQVTM and CDR2 is ANQGSEA. The CDR3 sequence is 16 residues long. The CDR3 bases are TGCAGCGTTGAAGGTCTAGCGGGAATCGGAAACGATGAGCAGTTCTTC. Translating gives CSVEGLAGIGNDEQFF.

This clone has a single count. This chain links TRBV7-2 with TRBJ2-7; D gene unclear. Trimming left V 1 base short and J 3 bases short, with 7 bases between. Germline V gene lookup returns CDR1 SGHTA and CDR2 FQGNSA. The CDR3 consists of 13 residues. The CDR3 region has the DNA TGTGCCAGCAGCTTAGTGGCAAACTACGAGCAGTACTTC. It encodes CASSLVANYEQYF.

V usage is TRBV30 and J usage is TRBJ1-6, with D perhaps TRBD1 (6 bases). Germline-derived CDR1 and CDR2 are GTSNPN and SVGIG (reference sequence). The CDR3 sequence is 15 residues long. V lost 5 bases and J 10 bases, leaving 21 bases between the germline ends. The CDR3 reads CAWAGTSGKNSPLHF. The CDR3 region has the DNA TGTGCCTGGGCCGGGACATCTGGAAAAAACTCACCCCTCCACTTT.

J is TRBJ2-6 and V is TRBV19, with a weak D call TRBD2 (5 bases). The CDR3 sequence is 15 residues long. Trimming shortened V by 3 bases and J by 2 bases, and 8 bases separated the two germline ends. CDR1 and CDR2 (germline): LNHDA, SQIVND (reference sequence). CDR3 loop: CASSMRVTGANVLTF. The CDR3 coding sequence is TGTGCCAGTAGTATGCGGGTAACTGGGGCCAACGTCCTGACTTTC.